The present T cell receptor beta chain was sequenced within a study of cytomegalovirus exposure and HLA in healthy donors. Study results and caveats: A later analysis revealed that TCR association rates differed between HLA loci, peaking at DRB1 and bottoming out at HLA-C.

The CDR3 covers 18 residues. V shed 1 base, J shed 0 bases, and the junction held 12 bases outside the gene matches. CDR1 GTSNPN and CDR2 SVGIG come from the germline V gene (reference sequence). This clone was counted once. Its specificity is not known. The sample has other DNA sequences that encode this CDR3 too. Primers for the PCR totalled 60 Vbeta and 13 Jbeta. Some clones are missing from TCRdb's copy, which holds only in-frame ones; the method was immunoSEQ multiplex PCR. The profile shows some 130,000 clones, around 83% of them singletons. The V and J genes are TRBV30 and TRBJ1-3; 7 bases line up with TRBD1. This receptor was obtained from a woman in her twenties or thirties in good health and CMV-seropositive. Sequencing input: PBMCs. CDR3: CAWSALSGDSLSGNTIYF. CDR3 bases: TGTGCCTGGAGTGCCCTCTCCGGGGACAGCCTCTCTGGAAACACCATATATTTT.